This entry lists 2 T cell receptor beta chains sequenced from one sample in a study of blood T cells in healthy people across ages. Combining a sample-barcoded 5' primer with a J-beta primer mix, a second PCR ran for about 7 to 12 cycles. TCRdb reprocessed the 5' RACE reads via MiXCR and lists one record per CDR3 protein. The sample holds 1.5 million to 2 million distinct CDR3 sequences; roughly 32% are singletons and the top ten take 10% to 12%. The sample was blood. These receptors were collected from a young woman in good health.

This clonotype turned up a few times. The rearrangement joins TRBV11-2 to TRBJ1-2; D may be TRBD1 (5 bases). Germline V gives CDR1 SGHAT, CDR2 FQNNGV. The CDR3 extends over 14 amino acids. V dropped 3 bases and J dropped 4 bases, with 12 bases sitting between them. CDR3: CASSFRGGSYGYTF. The CDR3 region has the DNA TGTGCCAGCAGCTTTAGGGGCGGAAGCTATGGCTACACCTTC.

This rearrangement joins TRBV7-2 to TRBJ1-2; D not certain. Trimming cost V 4 bases and J 4 bases, with 13 bases left between them. The germline CDR1 and CDR2 sequences are SGHTA and FQGNSA. The CDR3 consists of 14 residues. The CDR3 coding sequence is TGTGCCAGCAGCTCTAACACCCGGGCCTATGGCTACACCTTC. It translates to CASSSNTRAYGYTF.